The text below deals with one TCR beta chain. This sample stems from a study of blood T cell repertoires in COVID-19. As for the study in general: The study drew acute and convalescent COVID-19 samples from the United States, Italy and Spain. T cells, B-cell-depleted T cells, or PBMCs provided the cDNA or gDNA that served as material.

The CDR3 is 14 amino acids. V lost 0 bases and J 4 bases, leaving 10 bases between the germline ends. Germline CDR1 SGDLS, CDR2 YYNGEE. In the original processing: The assay estimated nucleated cells by amplifying reference gene primers. The table came from immunoSEQ multiplex PCR; TCRdb's copy has only in-frame clones and leaves some out. The V and J calls and clone size come from that table; D and trimming were worked out from the DNA. The sample records about 70,000 clones, 75% to 90% being singletons. The clonotype originates from a woman aged 80 or over with active or convalescent COVID-19. The chain couples TRBV9 to TRBJ1-2, with a weak D call TRBD1 (5 bases). The sequencing input was peripheral blood. This chain's CDR3 is CASSVGAGAYGYTF. The CDR3 coding sequence is TGTGCCAGCAGCGTAGGGGCTGGGGCCTATGGCTACACCTTC. Full variable domain (remainder filled in from reference TRBV9 and TRBJ1-2): DSGVTQTPKHLITATGQRVTLRCSPRSGDLSVYWYQQSLDQGLQFLIQYYNGEERAKGNILERFSAQQFPDLHSELNLSSLELGDSALYFCASSVGAGAYGYTFGSGTRLTVV.